The 18 T cell receptor beta chains given below trace back to one sample, sequenced in a study of T cell responses to AZD1222 COVID-19 vaccine (dated by TCRdb to the early 2020s). The method was the immunoSEQ multiplex PCR assay. Here the immuneACCESS table is served through TCRdb, limited to in-frame sequences with V and J called. Missing clones are a known gap in these copies; in checked studies unresolved V genes cover under half, and the rest lacks a known reason. The sample table contains about 110,000 clones; only one count was recorded for about 86% of them. The top ten clonotypes cover 3% to 4% of the sample. The time point label corresponds to: baseline before first vaccination. The specimen was peripheral blood, collected on day 0 of AZD1222 vaccination. The source of these receptors is an adult in good health.

This clone was counted between two and nine times. The gene calls are TRBV3-1 (or the pseudogene TRBV3-2) and TRBJ1-4; D call uncertain. The CDR3 runs to 14 residues. Trimming shortened V by 3 bases and J by 8 bases, and 13 bases separated the two germline ends. Germline V gene sequence: CDR1 LGHDT, CDR2 YNNKEL (reference sequence). Here the CDR3 DNA reads TGTGCCAGCAGCCATACCCTGGGCGAGGAAAAACTGTTTTTT. It codes for CASSHTLGEEKLFF.

This clone was detected only a few times. The chain is built from TRBV7-8 and TRBJ1-2; possibly TRBD1 for D (6 bases). V lost 5 bases and J 4 bases, leaving 11 bases between the germline ends. The V gene's germline CDR1 is SGHVS and CDR2 FQNEAQ. This CDR3 has 13 amino acids. The CDR3 bases are TGTGCCAGCAGCCCGACAGGAAGCTATGGCTACACCTTC. Its protein product is CASSPTGSYGYTF.

This clone came up a few times. The genes are TRBV9 and TRBJ1-1, with D perhaps matching TRBD1 (5 bases). CDR3 length: 15 amino acids. Trimming pared 3 bases from V and 3 bases from J, leaving 15 bases between. Germline values: CDR1 SGDLS, CDR2 YYNGEE. The CDR3 reads CASSEYRDGDTEAFF. CDR3 coding DNA: TGTGCCAGCAGCGAATATCGGGACGGTGACACTGAAGCTTTCTTT.

The rearrangement uses TRBV27 and TRBJ1-2, with D maybe TRBD1 (6 bases). Germline CDR1 is MNHEY and CDR2 is SMNVEV (reference sequence). The CDR3 length is 16 residues. Trimming cost V 4 bases and J 8 bases, with 23 bases left between them. The CDR3 loop is CASSSRQVPPLGGYTF. The CDR3, as DNA: TGTGCCAGCAGTTCTCGACAGGTGCCCCCTTTGGGAGGCTACACCTTC.

This clone was counted only a few times. The J gene is TRBJ1-2, the V gene TRBV9; no clear D gene. V was clipped by 0 bases and J by 8 bases, with 11 bases between them. The CDR3 covers 13 residues. Germline-derived CDR1 and CDR2 are SGDLS and YYNGEE. The CDR3 nucleotides read TGTGCCAGCAGCGTAGTATCGAGAGGAGGCTACACCTTC. The encoded protein is CASSVVSRGGYTF.

J is TRBJ2-7 and V is TRBV11-2, with D perhaps matching TRBD2 (5 bases). Germline CDR1 reads SGHAT; CDR2 reads FQNNGV. The CDR3 runs 15 residues. V shed 5 bases and J shed 4 bases, with 18 bases lying between them. The DNA of the CDR3 is TGTGCCAGCAGCCGGCCCGTCGCCTCGGGATACGAGCAGTACTTC. Its translation: CASSRPVASGYEQYF.

The rearrangement uses TRBV6-2 or TRBV6-3 and TRBJ1-1; TRBD1 aligns across 8 bases. This CDR3 is 16 amino acids long. Germline assignment: CDR1 MNHEY and CDR2 SVGEGT. V was clipped by 7 bases and J by 2 bases; unmatched bases: 12. The CDR3 DNA follows: TGTGCCAGCACCCCAGCCAGGACAGGGCCAAACACTGAAGCTTTCTTT. Its protein is CASTPARTGPNTEAFF.

This chain connects TRBV9 to TRBJ2-5; the D is unclear. There are 12 residues in the CDR3. CDR1 SGDLS and CDR2 YYNGEE come from the germline V gene. Trimming cost V 1 base and J 0 bases, with 1 base left between them. The CDR3 nucleotides are TGTGCCAGCAGCGTAAACCAAGAGACCCAGTACTTC. It yields the protein CASSVNQETQYF.

This chain uses TRBV5-1 with TRBJ2-1; 11 positions agree with TRBD2. Germline V gene sequence: CDR1 SGHRS, CDR2 YFSETQ. V dropped 3 bases and J dropped 7; count of bases not matched to a gene: 9. The CDR3 consists of 16 residues. The CDR3 protein is CASSSVAGGRGNEQFF. CDR3 coding DNA: TGCGCCAGCAGCTCCGTAGCGGGGGGGCGTGGGAATGAGCAGTTCTTC.

This chain uses TRBV12-5 with TRBJ2-3; the D is unclear. Per germline, CDR1 LGHNT and CDR2 FRNRAP. Trimming stripped 9 bases from V and 1 base from J, with 11 bases between. The CDR3 extends over 13 amino acids. Here the CDR3 DNA reads TGTGCTAGCTTATCATCGGGCACAGATACGCAGTATTTT. Amino acid sequence: CASLSSGTDTQYF.

This chain joins TRBV12-3 or TRBV12-4 and TRBJ2-2; either TRBD1 or TRBD2 may fit D (5 bases each). V lost 6 bases, J lost 9 bases, and 14 bases lay in between. The CDR3 consists of 13 residues. CDR3 nucleotides: TGTGCCAGCAGCCTTAGGGACGGCTGGGAGCTGTTTTTT. As protein: CASSLRDGWELFF.

The J gene is TRBJ1-1, the V gene TRBV28; possible D gene TRBD1, 5 bases. CDR3 length equals 14 residues. CDR1 and CDR2 from the germline V gene are MDHEN and SYDVKM. The V end was cut by 5 bases, the J end by 9 bases, with 19 bases between. The CDR3 DNA reads as TGTGCCAGCAGTCACGACAGACTTGATTTCAAAGCTTTCTTT. Translation gives CASSHDRLDFKAFF.

V and J are TRBV28 and TRBJ2-3, with TRBD2 identical over 11 bases. Germline-derived CDR1 and CDR2 are MDHEN and SYDVKM. V trimming: 6 bases; J trimming: 3 bases; junction bases outside the gene matches: 5. This CDR3 spans 15 amino acids. The CDR3 region has the DNA TGTGCCAGCAGCGCCAGACTAGCGGGGACAGATACGCAGTATTTT. Translation: CASSARLAGTDTQYF.

V gene TRBV7-2 combines with J gene TRBJ2-1, with 10 bases fitting TRBD2. The CDR3 runs 15 residues. J lost 1 base, V lost 5 bases, and 2 bases had no gene match. CDR1 SGHTA and CDR2 FQGNSA come from the germline V gene. This chain's CDR3 is CASSQTSGSYNEQFF. CDR3 DNA: TGTGCCAGCAGCCAGACTAGCGGGTCCTACAATGAGCAGTTCTTC.

The chain uses TRBV5-6 and TRBJ1-2; D gene unclear. This CDR3 has 13 amino acids. V was pared by 0 bases and J by 8 bases, with 11 bases between. Looked up from germline, CDR1 is SGHDT and CDR2 is YYEEEE. CDR3 nucleotide sequence: TGTGCCAGCAGCTTGGTCCGATTGGACGGCTACACCTTC. It specifies CASSLVRLDGYTF.

The chain is built from TRBV3-1 (or the pseudogene TRBV3-2) and TRBJ1-5, with D unresolved. The CDR3 is 13 amino acids. V lost 0 bases and J lost 3, with 3 bases in between. CDR1 and CDR2 (germline): LGHDT, YNNKEL (reference sequence). The CDR3 bases are TGTGCCAGCAGCCAAGAGTACAATCAGCCCCAGCATTTT. Amino acid sequence: CASSQEYNQPQHF.

The V gene is TRBV4-2, the J gene TRBJ1-3; no firm D call. The germline CDR1 and CDR2 sequences are LGHNA and YNFKEQ. The CDR3 has 14 residues. V lost 0 bases and J 4 bases, leaving 7 bases between the germline ends. The CDR3 region is CASSQEGIGNTIYF. CDR3 nucleotide sequence: TGTGCCAGCAGCCAAGAAGGGATAGGAAACACCATATATTTT.

The rearrangement uses TRBV6-2 or TRBV6-3 and TRBJ2-1; a possible D gene is TRBD2 (7 bases). Germline loops: CDR1 MNHEY, CDR2 SVGEGT. Trimming removed 5 bases from V and 4 bases from J, with 12 bases in between. This CDR3 spans 14 amino acids. The CDR3 DNA follows: TGTGCCAGCAGTAGAGGGGGGGTGTACAATGAGCAGTTCTTC. Residues: CASSRGGVYNEQFF.